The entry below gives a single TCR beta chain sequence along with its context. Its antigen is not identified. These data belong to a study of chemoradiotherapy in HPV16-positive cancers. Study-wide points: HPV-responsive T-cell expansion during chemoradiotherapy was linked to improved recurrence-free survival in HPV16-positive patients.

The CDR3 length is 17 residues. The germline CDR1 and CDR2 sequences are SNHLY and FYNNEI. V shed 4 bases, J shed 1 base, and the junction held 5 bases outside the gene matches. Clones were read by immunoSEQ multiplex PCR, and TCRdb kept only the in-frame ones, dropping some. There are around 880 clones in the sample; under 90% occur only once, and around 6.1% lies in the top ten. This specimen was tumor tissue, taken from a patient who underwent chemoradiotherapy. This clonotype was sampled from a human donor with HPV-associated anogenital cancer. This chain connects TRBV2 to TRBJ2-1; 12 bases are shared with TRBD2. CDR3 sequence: CASSGLAGVPSYNEQFF. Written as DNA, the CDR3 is TGTGCCAGCAGTGGACTAGCGGGAGTACCGTCCTACAATGAGCAGTTCTTC.